The entry that follows covers one T cell receptor (beta chain) sequence. This sample stems from a study of T-cell reconstitution after alpha-beta-depleted transplantation in children. Unique molecular identifiers were built into the TCRbeta library. Each CDR3 protein is one row after TCRdb ran MiXCR on the PCR reads. This table holds roughly 500,000 distinct CDR3 sequences, about 30% found once. The germline V gene has CDR1 SGHTA and CDR2 FQGNSA. Trimming took off 5 bases at V and 5 bases at J, with 16 bases between the two ends. CDR3 length: 14 amino acids. The specimen comprised PBMCs from the stem cell graft donor, sampled from the stem cell graft. The TCR sequence derives from a human donor who donated a stem cell graft to a child with aplastic anemia. V is TRBV7-2 and J is TRBJ2-7, with D uncertain. CDR3 protein: CASSQPSGLDEQYF. The CDR3 DNA sequence: TGTGCCAGCAGCCAGCCATCAGGTCTCGACGAGCAGTACTTC.